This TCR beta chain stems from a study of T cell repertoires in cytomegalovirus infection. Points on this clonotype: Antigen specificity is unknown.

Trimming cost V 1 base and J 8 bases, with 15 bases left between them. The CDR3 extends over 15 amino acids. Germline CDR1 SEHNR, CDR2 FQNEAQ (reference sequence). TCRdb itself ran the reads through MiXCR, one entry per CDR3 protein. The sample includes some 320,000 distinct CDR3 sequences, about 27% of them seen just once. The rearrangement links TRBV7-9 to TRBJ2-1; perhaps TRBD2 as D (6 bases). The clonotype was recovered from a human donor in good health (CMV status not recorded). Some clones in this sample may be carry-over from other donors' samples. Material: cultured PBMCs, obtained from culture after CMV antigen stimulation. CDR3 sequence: CASSLGGGRSDEQFF. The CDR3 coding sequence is TGTGCCAGCAGCTTAGGGGGAGGTCGGAGCGATGAGCAGTTCTTC.